Detailed here is one T cell receptor (beta chain). There is no known antigen for this receptor. No base qualities exist here, and no much larger clone lies one base off it. What this sample's time point label stands for: pre-transplant. Thawed unstimulated PBMCs were stained for CD3, CD4 and CD8 and FACS-sorted into CD3+CD4+ and CD3+CD8+ populations. All 8 studied subjects were randomized to immunosuppression withdrawal. The Qiagen DNeasy Blood and Tissue Kit was used for isolation of genomic DNA. The sample originates from a study of T cell clones after liver transplantation (dated by TCRdb to the late 2010s). Background on the whole study: The samples were obtained from ITN030ST, a randomized trial that attempted immunosuppression withdrawal within 2 years after liver transplantation. The subjects received no induction therapy and were kept on standard immunosuppression until randomization at 12-24 months post-transplant. As an antigen-independent comparator for donor-reactive sequences, third party-reactive TCRbeta sequences were also identified from pre-transplant MLRs. Blood samples were taken pre-transplant, pre-randomization before withdrawal, and post-randomization after full withdrawal or failed withdrawal. Donor-reactive T cell clones were identified by TCRbeta sequencing after a pre-transplant mixed lymphocyte reaction and then tracked in post-transplant blood. The study cohort included 8 liver transplant recipients, of whom 3 were classified as tolerant and 5 as non-tolerant. To count as tolerant, a recipient had to stay completely off immunosuppression for at least one year without liver enzymes climbing beyond twice the upper limit of normal. Of the eight recipients, three were HCV-positive, while the remaining recipients had been transplanted for non-autoimmune, non-viral indications.

Frozen genomic DNA underwent high-throughput TCRbeta CDR3 sequencing by immunoSEQ, including PCR amplification, mapping, bias correction and internal controls. The paper's processing steps were these. Only productive rearrangements were retained, and each unique TCRbeta sequence was defined by its CDR3 nucleotide sequence together with its V and J gene. For a sequence to be called donor-reactive, it needed a frequency of at least 0.01% and at least 5-fold expansion in CFSE-low cells compared with unstimulated pre-transplant cells. To ensure at least 90% detection power, minimum frequency thresholds were set for each subject based on that subject's lowest-template unstimulated sample. Jensen-Shannon divergence between the top 1000 TCRbeta sequences post- versus pre-transplant served as the measure of repertoire turnover. Changes in detection of donor-reactive sequences were assessed with two-sided Fisher's exact tests. Drawn from immuneACCESS, this table holds only the in-frame rearrangements with V and J called that TCRdb kept. Clones are partly lost; checked studies trace under half to an unresolved V gene and leave the rest unexplained. D and trimming come from the DNA, and the V and J calls and clone size come from that table. Present in this sample are roughly 70,000 clones, more than 75% of which were seen just once. The leading ten clones occupy less than 3% of the sample.

V lost 0 bases and J lost 6 bases; the stretch between them is 6 bases long. Including the terminal cysteine and phenylalanine, the CDR3 comprises 12 residues. Only the CDR3 part of the read is kept: 36 bases, read in frame from the first base. The germline V gene supplies CDR1 SGHDT and CDR2 YYEEEE. On the study overall, not on this receptor specifically: Because no allograft tissue specimens were available, donor-reactive T cells may have migrated into the graft instead of being deleted. After accounting for repertoire turnover, donor-reactive detection was significantly reduced in 7 of 8 subjects for CD4 and 8 of 8 for CD8. Conclusions were preliminary, limited by small, heterogeneous patient numbers and non-standardized post-transplant time points. In two subjects, low numbers of available donor cells limited the measurable donor-reactive repertoire. Circulating donor-reactive CD4 TCRbeta sequences fell significantly post-transplant in most of the 8 subjects, irrespective of tolerance or HCV status. The decline in donor-reactive sequences exceeded the decline in third party-reactive sequences, suggesting partial antigen-specific deletion that was unrelated to withdrawal success.

The input for sequencing was CD4+ T cells from blood, taken before liver transplant. This TCR came from a human donor who received a liver transplant. Recombination connected TRBV5-6 to TRBJ1-2; there is no confident call for the D gene. The CDR3 protein: CASSLGLDGYTF. The base sequence is TGTGCCAGCAGCTTGGGACTGGATGGCTACACCTTC.